The 8 T cell receptor beta chains presented below share a single source sample, sequenced in a study of blood T cell repertoires in COVID-19 (dated by TCRdb to 2020 to 2021). The method was the immunoSEQ multiplex PCR assay. The table comes from immuneACCESS by way of TCRdb, which keeps in-frame sequences with V and J called. Part of the clones is missing from these tables; in studies checked, under half for an unresolved V gene and the rest for unknown reasons. This sample gives fewer than 350,000 clones in total; around 90% of them show up just once. The ten largest clonotypes hold more than 6% of the sample. Specimen: peripheral blood. These receptor sequences come from a woman in her 30s with COVID-19, enrolled during active disease.

The chain recombines TRBV27 with TRBJ2-1; D call uncertain. Germline CDR1 reads MNHEY; CDR2 reads SMNVEV (reference sequence). This CDR3 is 19 amino acids long. V was clipped by 4 bases and J by 0 bases, with 22 bases between them. CDR3 bases: TGTGCCAGCAGTTCCCTCTTCGGTATAGCTATGAGCTCCTACAATGAGCAGTTCTTC. It specifies CASSSLFGIAMSSYNEQFF.

This clone was seen only once. The J gene is TRBJ1-3, the V gene TRBV28; no definite D call. Between the trimmed V and J ends, which lost 6 bases and 0 bases, there was a span of 6 bases. Germline V lookup: CDR1 MDHEN, CDR2 SYDVKM. The CDR3 has 13 amino acids. CDR3 in amino acids: CASSPNSGNTIYF. The CDR3 region has the DNA TGTGCCAGCAGCCCCAACTCTGGAAACACCATATATTTT.

This chain links TRBV25-1 with TRBJ2-7; D not resolved. Trimming took 6 bases from V and 3 from J, leaving 12 bases between them. Per germline, CDR1 MGHDK and CDR2 SYGVNS. The CDR3 sequence is 13 residues long. CDR3 protein: CASSRSPRYEQYF. The DNA of the CDR3 is TGTGCCAGCAGCCGGAGCCCCCGCTACGAGCAGTACTTC.

This chain links TRBV12-3 or TRBV12-4 with TRBJ1-2; D is unclear. Trimming pared 8 bases from V and 4 bases from J, leaving 11 bases between. The CDR3 consists of 12 residues. For the CDR3, the DNA is TGTGCCAGCTTAGACAATGGCTATGGCTACACCTTC. Translation: CASLDNGYGYTF.

The chain carries TRBV6-5 and TRBJ2-7; maybe TRBD1 (6 bases). CDR3 length: 13 residues. V dropped 5 bases and J dropped 0 bases, with 8 bases sitting between them. Looked up from germline, CDR1 is MNHEY and CDR2 is SVGAGI. The CDR3 loop is CASSRQDSYEQYF. The CDR3 coding sequence is TGTGCCAGCAGTCGACAGGACTCCTACGAGCAGTACTTC.

The J gene is TRBJ2-3, the V gene TRBV28; 10 positions match TRBD2. Unmatched junction bases numbered 15, after V lost 5 bases and J lost 4 bases. Per the germline V gene, CDR1 is MDHEN and CDR2 is SYDVKM. This CDR3 has 18 amino acids. The CDR3 loop is CASSGRSEREGLADTQYF. For the CDR3, the DNA is TGTGCCAGCAGTGGTCGGTCGGAGCGGGAGGGCCTCGCAGATACGCAGTATTTT.

The chain employs TRBV9 and TRBJ1-5, with 9 bases lining up with TRBD1. Germline-derived CDR1 and CDR2 are SGDLS and YYNGEE. The CDR3 has 15 residues. V trimming: 4 bases; J trimming: 6 bases; junction bases outside the gene matches: 8. The DNA for the CDR3 is TGTGCCAGCAGCACCTCCGGGACAGGGCTTCAGCCCCAGCATTTT. Translation gives CASSTSGTGLQPQHF.

The chain employs TRBV29-1 and TRBJ2-1, with D possibly TRBD1 on 5 matching bases. The germline V gene encodes CDR1 SQVTM and CDR2 ANQGSEA. V lost 1 base and J 8 bases, leaving 9 bases between the germline ends. The CDR3 length is 12 residues. The CDR3 here is CSVEGGGYEQFF. CDR3 in DNA: TGCAGCGTTGAAGGGGGCGGTTATGAGCAGTTCTTC.